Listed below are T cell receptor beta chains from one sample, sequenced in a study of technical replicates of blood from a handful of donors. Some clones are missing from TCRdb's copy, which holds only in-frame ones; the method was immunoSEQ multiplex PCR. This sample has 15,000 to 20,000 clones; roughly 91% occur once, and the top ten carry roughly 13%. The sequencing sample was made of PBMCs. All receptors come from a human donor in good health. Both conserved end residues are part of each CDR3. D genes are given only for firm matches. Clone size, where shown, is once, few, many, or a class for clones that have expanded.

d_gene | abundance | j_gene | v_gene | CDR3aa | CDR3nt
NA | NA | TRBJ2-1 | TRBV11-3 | CASSLDRSASSYNEQFF | TGTGCCAGCAGCTTAGATCGGAGCGCAAGCTCCTACAATGAGCAGTTCTTC
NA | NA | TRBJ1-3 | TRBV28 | CASSAAFPDFGNTIYF | TGTGCCAGCAGTGCCGCTTTCCCGGACTTTGGAAACACCATATATTTT
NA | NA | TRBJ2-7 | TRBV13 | CASSLFGLAAYEQYF | TGTGCCAGCAGCTTATTTGGACTGGCAGCCTACGAGCAGTACTTC
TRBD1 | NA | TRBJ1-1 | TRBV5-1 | CASSLVGPGGSDGTEAFF | TGCGCCAGCAGCTTGGTGGGGCCAGGGGGCTCCGATGGGACTGAAGCTTTCTTT
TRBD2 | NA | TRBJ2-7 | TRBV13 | CASSLGTGGSSYEQYF | TGTGCCAGCAGCTTAGGGACGGGAGGGAGCTCCTACGAGCAGTACTTC
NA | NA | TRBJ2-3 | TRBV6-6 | CASSRTSIGTDTQYF | TGTGCCAGCAGTCGAACTAGCATAGGCACAGATACGCAGTATTTT
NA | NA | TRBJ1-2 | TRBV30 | CAWSVIDYGYTF | TGTGCCTGGAGTGTAATAGACTATGGCTACACCTTC
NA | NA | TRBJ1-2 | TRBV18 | CASSPRVQGPTNYGYTF | TGTGCCAGCTCACCTCGGGTACAGGGCCCTACTAACTATGGCTACACCTTC
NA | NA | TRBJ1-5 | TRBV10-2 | CASGTSNQPQHF | TGCGCCAGCGGCACAAGCAATCAGCCCCAGCATTTT
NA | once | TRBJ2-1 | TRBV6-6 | CASSYRSSYNEQFF | TGTGCCAGCAGTTATAGAAGCTCCTACAATGAGCAGTTCTTC
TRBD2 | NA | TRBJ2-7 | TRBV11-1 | CASSFAGDGEQYF | TGTGCCAGCAGCTTTGCGGGAGATGGCGAGCAGTACTTC
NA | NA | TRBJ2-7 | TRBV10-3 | CAISESGESYEQYF | TGTGCCATCAGTGAGTCGGGAGAGTCCTACGAGCAGTACTTC
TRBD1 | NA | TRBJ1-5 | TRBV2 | CASSWDSNSNQPQHF | TGTGCCAGCAGCTGGGACAGCAATAGCAATCAGCCCCAGCATTTT
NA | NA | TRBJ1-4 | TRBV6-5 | CASSYKAGGNEKLFF | TGTGCCAGCAGTTACAAAGCGGGGGGGAATGAAAAACTGTTTTTT
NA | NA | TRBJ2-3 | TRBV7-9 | CASSLAGGASTDTQYF | TGTGCCAGCAGCTTAGCGGGGGGGGCTAGCACAGATACGCAGTATTTT
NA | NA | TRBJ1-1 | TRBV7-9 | CASSRQKNTEAFF | TGTGCCAGCAGCCGACAGAAAAACACTGAAGCTTTCTTT
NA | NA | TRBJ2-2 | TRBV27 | CASSFTAAGELFF | TGTGCCAGCAGTTTCACAGCGGCCGGGGAGCTGTTTTTT
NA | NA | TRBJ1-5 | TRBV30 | CAWSTGQLDQPQHF | TGTGCCTGGAGTACTGGACAGCTTGATCAGCCCCAGCATTTT
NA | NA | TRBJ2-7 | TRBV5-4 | CASSLGSGGQYF | TGTGCCAGCAGCCTAGGGTCTGGAGGGCAGTACTTC
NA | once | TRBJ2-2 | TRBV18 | CASSPQGGELFF | TGTGCCAGCTCACCCCAGGGCGGGGAGCTGTTTTTT
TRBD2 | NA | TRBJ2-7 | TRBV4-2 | CASSQGYLTSGNHEQYF | TGTGCCAGCAGCCAAGGTTATTTGACTAGCGGGAACCACGAGCAGTACTTC
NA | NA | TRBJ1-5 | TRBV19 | CASGFSVGMSQPQHF | TGTGCCAGTGGATTCTCTGTGGGCATGAGTCAGCCCCAGCATTTT
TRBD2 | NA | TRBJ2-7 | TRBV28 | CASSLFGGSSYEQYF | TGTGCCAGCAGTTTATTTGGCGGGAGCTCCTACGAGCAGTACTTC
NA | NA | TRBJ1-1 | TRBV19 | CASSSGWQGNTEAFF | TGTGCCAGTAGTAGCGGTTGGCAGGGAAACACTGAAGCTTTCTTT
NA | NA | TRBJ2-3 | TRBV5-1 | CASSPSSDTQYF | TGCGCCAGCAGCCCGTCGTCCGATACGCAGTATTTT
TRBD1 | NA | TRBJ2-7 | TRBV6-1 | CASSEQGASSYEQYF | TGTGCCAGCAGTGAACAGGGGGCTAGCTCCTACGAGCAGTACTTC
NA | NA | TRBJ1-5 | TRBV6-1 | CASSGEGQPQHF | TGTGCCAGCAGTGGGGAGGGGCAGCCCCAGCATTTT
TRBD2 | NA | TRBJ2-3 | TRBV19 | CASSGLAGVADTQYF | TGTGCCAGTAGTGGGCTAGCGGGAGTGGCAGATACGCAGTATTTT
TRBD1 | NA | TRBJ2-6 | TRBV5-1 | CASSSGQGFSGANVLTF | TGCGCCAGCAGCTCCGGACAGGGTTTCTCTGGGGCCAACGTCCTGACTTTC
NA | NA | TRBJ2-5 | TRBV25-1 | CASSRWEFTQETQYF | TGTGCCAGCAGTAGGTGGGAGTTCACACAAGAGACCCAGTACTTC
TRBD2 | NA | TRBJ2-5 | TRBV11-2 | CASSPRVDSGGQETQYF | TGTGCCAGCAGCCCTCGGGTCGACAGCGGGGGGCAAGAGACCCAGTACTTC
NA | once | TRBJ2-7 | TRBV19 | CASRARTEGEQYF | TGTGCCAGTAGAGCGAGGACCGAGGGTGAGCAGTACTTC
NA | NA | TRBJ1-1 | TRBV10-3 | CAISAVTGSGGGEAEAFF | TGTGCCATCAGTGCCGTGACAGGTTCCGGGGGGGGTGAGGCTGAAGCTTTCTTT
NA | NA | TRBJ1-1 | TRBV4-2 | CASSQVRGTEAFF | TGTGCCAGCAGCCAAGTAAGGGGAACTGAAGCTTTCTTT
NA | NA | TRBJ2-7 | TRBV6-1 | CASSTRSSYEQYF | TGTGCCAGCAGTACGCGGAGCTCCTACGAGCAGTACTTC
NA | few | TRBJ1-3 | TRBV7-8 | CASSSAPRDNARGTIYF | TGTGCCAGCAGCTCAGCCCCCCGGGACAACGCTCGAGGGACCATATATTTT
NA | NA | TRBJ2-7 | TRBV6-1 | CASSDGAGYEQYF | TGTGCCAGCAGTGATGGGGCAGGCTACGAGCAGTACTTC
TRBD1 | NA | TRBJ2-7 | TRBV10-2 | CASSEPWTGSSYEQYF | TGCGCCAGCAGTGAGCCCTGGACAGGGAGTTCCTACGAGCAGTACTTC
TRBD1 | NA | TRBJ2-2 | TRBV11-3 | CASSSPGTGTNTGELFF | TGTGCCAGCAGCTCCCCCGGGACAGGGACGAACACCGGGGAGCTGTTTTTT
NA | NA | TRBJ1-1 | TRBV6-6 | CASSYQTENTEAFF | TGTGCCAGCAGTTACCAGACAGAGAACACTGAAGCTTTCTTT
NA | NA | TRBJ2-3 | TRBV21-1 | CASPDLRGLHHTQYF | TGTGCCAGCCCAGACCTAAGAGGGTTACATCATACGCAGTATTTT
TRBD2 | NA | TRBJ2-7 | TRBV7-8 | CASSHLREAEQYF | TGTGCCAGCAGCCACTTACGGGAGGCCGAGCAGTACTTC
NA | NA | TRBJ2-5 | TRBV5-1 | CASSLAGAGETQYF | TGCGCCAGCAGCTTGGCGGGTGCCGGAGAGACCCAGTACTTC